These 12 T cell receptor beta chains were all obtained from the same sample, sequenced in a study of T cell responses to AZD1222 COVID-19 vaccine. Assay: immunoSEQ multiplex PCR; the TCRdb copy retains only in-frame clones and omits some. The sample records roughly 150,000 clones, roughly 90% being singletons. Material: peripheral blood, obtained 28 days after the second AZD1222 dose. All receptors derive from an adult who received the AZD1222 COVID-19 vaccine.

Only one count was recorded for this clone. The V call is TRBV6-1, the J call TRBJ1-2, with D possibly matching TRBD1 (5 bases). Trimming took off 1 base at V and 0 bases at J, with 6 bases between the two ends. Germline V CDR1 and CDR2: MNHNS, SASEGT. The CDR3 spans 14 residues. Written as DNA, the CDR3 is TGTGCCAGCAGTGAAGGGGGCACTAACTATGGCTACACCTTC. Its protein product is CASSEGGTNYGYTF.

The V call is TRBV5-4, the J call TRBJ2-3; D may correspond to TRBD1 or TRBD2 (5 bases each). Trimming removed 2 bases at V and 1 base at J, with 11 bases between. The CDR3 consists of 15 residues. Germline CDR1 and CDR2: SGHNT and YYREEE (reference sequence). This CDR3 reads CASSFPGLGTDTQYF. The CDR3 DNA is TGTGCCAGCAGCTTCCCGGGGCTTGGCACAGATACGCAGTATTTT.

The V gene is TRBV28, the J gene TRBJ2-3, with 15 bases fitting TRBD2. J was trimmed by 4 bases and V by 4 bases; bases with no gene match: 6. Germline CDR1 and CDR2: MDHEN and SYDVKM. This CDR3 spans 17 amino acids. CDR3 in DNA: TGTGCCAGCAGTTCCAGGACTAGCGGGAGGGCCGCAGATACGCAGTATTTT. Translation: CASSSRTSGRAADTQYF.

In this sample, this clone turned up once. Other nucleotide sequences in the sample specify the same CDR3. This chain's CDR3 is CASSLAGGNIQYF. The CDR3 region has the DNA TGTGCCAGTAGCCTGGCAGGGGGAAACATTCAGTACTTC. The chain recombines TRBV19 with TRBJ2-4, with TRBD1 identical over 7 bases. CDR1 is LNHDA, CDR2 SQIVND, per germline (reference sequence). After removal of 6 bases from V and 6 bases from J, the junction contained 5 bases not matched to a gene. This CDR3 spans 13 amino acids.

A single count supports this clone. The chain couples TRBV2 to TRBJ2-1; either TRBD1 or TRBD2 may supply D (5 bases each). CDR3 size: 15 residues. Trimming took off 6 bases at V and 2 bases at J, with 14 bases between the two ends. Germline V gene lookup returns CDR1 SNHLY and CDR2 FYNNEI. Here the CDR3 DNA reads TGTGCCAGCAGCCATCCAGGGAGTGCCTACAATGAGCAGTTCTTC. Residues: CASSHPGSAYNEQFF.

This chain uses TRBV5-4 with TRBJ2-5; D not resolved. Trimming cost V 2 bases and J 2 bases, with 10 bases left between them. The CDR3 totals 14 residues. From germline, CDR1 is SGHNT and CDR2 YYREEE (reference sequence). CDR3 nucleotide sequence: TGTGCCAGCAGCTTATCAGGATTTCAAGAGACCCAGTACTTC. It encodes CASSLSGFQETQYF.

The rearrangement joins TRBV3-1 (or the pseudogene TRBV3-2) to TRBJ2-5; TRBD2 might be the D (5 bases). Deletions cut 0 bases from V and 4 bases from J, with 18 bases between. Germline values: CDR1 LGHDT, CDR2 YNNKEL (reference sequence). The CDR3 runs 17 residues. CDR3 loop: CASSQEGGDWGPETQYF. The DNA for the CDR3 is TGTGCCAGCAGCCAAGAAGGAGGCGACTGGGGTCCAGAGACCCAGTACTTC.

J is TRBJ2-1 and V is TRBV9; no firm D call. In germline, CDR1 is SGDLS, CDR2 YYNGEE. V lost 0 bases, J lost 9 bases, and 10 bases lay in between. The CDR3 covers 13 residues. The CDR3 is CASSVAPLGEQFF. The CDR3, as DNA: TGTGCCAGCAGCGTAGCTCCCCTTGGTGAGCAGTTCTTC.

CDR3 protein: CASSIQGHFTSEAFF. CDR3 nucleotides: TGTGCCAGCAGCATCCAAGGACATTTTACCTCTGAAGCTTTCTTT. The V and J genes are TRBV9 and TRBJ1-1, with a tentative D call TRBD1 (5 bases). The CDR3 is 15 amino acids. The V end lost 4 bases, the J end lost 6 bases, and 19 bases lay between the germline ends. Germline CDR1 reads SGDLS; CDR2 reads YYNGEE.

The J gene is TRBJ1-1, the V gene TRBV10-1, with D uncertain. Looked up from germline, CDR1 is WNHNN and CDR2 is SYGVQD (reference sequence). The CDR3 is 13 amino acids. Trimming left V 5 bases short and J 10 bases short, with 17 bases between. The CDR3 sequence is CASSPTAATGAFF. In DNA form, the CDR3 reads TGCGCCAGCAGTCCTACAGCGGCCACGGGAGCTTTCTTT.

V gene TRBV4-1 combines with J gene TRBJ1-2; D is unclear. Trimming removed 0 bases at V and 7 bases at J, with 15 bases between. This CDR3 has 15 residues. Germline assignment: CDR1 MGHRA and CDR2 YSYEKL. DNA for the CDR3: TGCGCCAGCAGCCAAGAATGGGGTAGGGAGGGTGGCTACACCTTC. Residues: CASSQEWGREGGYTF.

The V call is TRBV6-5, the J call TRBJ1-5; D gene ambiguous. Germline assignment: CDR1 MNHEY and CDR2 SVGAGI. Trimming pared 4 bases from V and 5 bases from J, leaving 3 bases between. The CDR3 has 11 residues. The CDR3 is CASSSDQPQHF. In nucleotides, the CDR3 is TGTGCCAGCAGTTCCGATCAGCCCCAGCATTTT.